This TCR beta chain was sequenced for a study of control samples from healthy donors and cancer patients. The assay was immunoSEQ multiplex PCR, and TCRdb's table has in-frame clones only and misses some. This sample has 400,000 to 450,000 clones; about nine tenths occur once, and the top ten carry 5.5% to 8%. Trimming took 2 bases from V and 8 from J, leaving 10 bases between them. CDR1 MNHEY and CDR2 SMNVEV come from the germline V gene (reference sequence). The CDR3 sequence is 13 residues long. V is TRBV27 and J is TRBJ1-5, with D tentatively TRBD1 (6 bases). The TCR was taken from a man in his forties with head and neck cancer. Material: PBMCs. CDR3 DNA sequence: TGTGCCAGCAGTTTACGGGGGGCCGAGCCCCAGCATTTT. Protein sequence: CASSLRGAEPQHF.